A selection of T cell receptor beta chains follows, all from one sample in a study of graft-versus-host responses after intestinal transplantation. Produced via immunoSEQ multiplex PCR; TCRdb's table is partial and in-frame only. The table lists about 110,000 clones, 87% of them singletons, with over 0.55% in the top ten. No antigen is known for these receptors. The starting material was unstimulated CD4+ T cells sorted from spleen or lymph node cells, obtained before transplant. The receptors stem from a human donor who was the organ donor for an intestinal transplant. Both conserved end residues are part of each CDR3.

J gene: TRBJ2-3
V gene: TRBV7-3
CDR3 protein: CASSPGQADTQYF

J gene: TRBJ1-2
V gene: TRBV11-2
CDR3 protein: CASSLRTGGYTF

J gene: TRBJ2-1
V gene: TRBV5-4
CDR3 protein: CASSLGGTSATGEQFF

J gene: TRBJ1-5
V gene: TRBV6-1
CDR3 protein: CASSEGRGVGPQHF

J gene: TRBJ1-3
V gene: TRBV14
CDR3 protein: CASSPRTGGGNTIYF

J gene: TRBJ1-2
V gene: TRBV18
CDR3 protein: CASSLRTDLPVGYTF

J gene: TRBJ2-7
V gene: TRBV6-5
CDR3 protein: CASRSPPYEQYF

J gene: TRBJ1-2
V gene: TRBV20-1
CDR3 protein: CSALGVPGYTF

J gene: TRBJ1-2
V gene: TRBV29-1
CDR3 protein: CSVAAGTGKSYTF

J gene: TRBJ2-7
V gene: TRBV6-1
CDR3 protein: CASSALGTGTYEQYF

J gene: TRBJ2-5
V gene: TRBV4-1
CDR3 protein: CASSQGSSLAGVGETQYF